The table lists the clone carrying this TCR beta chain with a few counts. This sample was taken from a study of low-dose radiotherapy and immunotherapy resistance in tumors. The time point is: before trial treatment. The patients who were eligible all carried advanced solid tumors that lacked tumor-infiltrating lymphocytes, meaning the tumors were TIL-negative. Alpha and beta chains were covered, as first-strand cDNA relied on TRAV- and TRBV-specific primers. For amplifying TCRs, the PCR ran for approximately 18 cycles with Phusion, which was used together with a constant-region primer and the adapter on the V primers. Each CDR3 protein gets one entry after TCRdb re-called the reads with MiXCR. The repertoire holds about 71,000 distinct CDR3 sequences, with around 32% as singletons. V dropped 1 base and J dropped 9 bases, with 19 bases sitting between them. CDR1 is SGHAT, CDR2 FQNNGV, per germline. The CDR3 is 16 residues long.

V and J are TRBV11-2 and TRBJ2-1, with D uncertain. This specimen consisted of PBMCs, obtained before treatment. This TCR came from a female donor with ovarian cancer. This CDR3 is CASSLVLRSPPSEQFF. In nucleotides, the CDR3 is TGTGCCAGCAGCTTAGTACTGCGGTCCCCCCCTAGTGAGCAGTTCTTC.